A selection of T cell receptor beta chains follows, all from one sample in a study of T cell repertoires in cytomegalovirus infection. TCRdb redid the calling of the reads with MiXCR, one entry per CDR3 protein. In the table there are around 260,000 distinct CDR3 sequences, 9.1% of which are singletons. Sequencing was done on a sample of PBMCs. Receptors were obtained from a human donor in good health (CMV status not recorded). Some clones in this sample may be carry-over from other donors' samples. CDR3s include the opening cysteine and the closing phenylalanine or tryptophan. Fields, in order: D gene, clone size, V gene, J gene, CDR3 protein, CDR3 DNA. A D gene is named only where the DNA matches it firmly. Only some rows state a clone size, as once, few, many or a class for expanded clones.

d_call: NA
clone_size: many
v_call: TRBV7-2
j_call: TRBJ2-5
cdr3_aa: CASSPPRLPGLTQYF
cdr3_nt: TGTGCCAGCAGCCCTCCGCGACTACCGGGGTTGACCCAGTACTTC

d_call: NA
clone_size: NA
v_call: TRBV29-1
j_call: TRBJ1-1
cdr3_aa: CSVGDMEAFF
cdr3_nt: TGCAGCGTGGGTGACATGGAAGCTTTCTTT

d_call: TRBD1
clone_size: many
v_call: TRBV7-2
j_call: TRBJ1-6
cdr3_aa: CASSLLGQRNSPLHF
cdr3_nt: TGTGCCAGCAGCTTACTGGGACAGCGAAATTCACCCCTCCACTTT

d_call: NA
clone_size: NA
v_call: TRBV28
j_call: TRBJ2-5
cdr3_aa: CASSPTGSETQYF
cdr3_nt: TGTGCCAGCAGCCCTACAGGTTCCGAGACCCAGTACTTC

d_call: NA
clone_size: few
v_call: TRBV4-1
j_call: TRBJ1-2
cdr3_aa: CASSQDPQGKVSYTF
cdr3_nt: TGCGCCAGCAGCCAAGACCCTCAGGGAAAGGTTAGCTACACCTTC

d_call: NA
clone_size: many
v_call: TRBV6-1
j_call: TRBJ1-1
cdr3_aa: CASSPTLDRQAFF
cdr3_nt: TGTGCCAGCAGCCCAACCTTAGACAGACAAGCTTTCTTT

d_call: TRBD1
clone_size: many
v_call: TRBV7-2
j_call: TRBJ1-4
cdr3_aa: CASSSGMTGSRSEKLFF
cdr3_nt: TGTGCCAGCAGCAGTGGGATGACAGGGTCCCGAAGTGAAAAACTGTTTTTT

d_call: TRBD1
clone_size: NA
v_call: TRBV20-1
j_call: TRBJ2-5
cdr3_aa: CSANRDSHGETQYF
cdr3_nt: TGCAGTGCTAACCGGGACAGCCATGGGGAGACCCAGTACTTC

d_call: TRBD1
clone_size: many
v_call: TRBV19
j_call: TRBJ1-1
cdr3_aa: CASSLGQGAPKAEAFF
cdr3_nt: TGTGCCAGTAGTTTGGGACAGGGGGCGCCGAAGGCTGAAGCTTTCTTT

d_call: NA
clone_size: few
v_call: TRBV3-1
j_call: TRBJ2-1
cdr3_aa: CASSQEATRSKQFF
cdr3_nt: TGTGCCAGCAGCCAAGAGGCGACTAGATCAAAGCAGTTCTTC

d_call: TRBD1
clone_size: few
v_call: TRBV29-1
j_call: TRBJ2-3
cdr3_aa: CSAWDRLPGTQYF
cdr3_nt: TGCAGCGCCTGGGACAGGCTCCCGGGTACGCAGTATTTT

d_call: NA
clone_size: NA
v_call: TRBV20-1
j_call: TRBJ1-4
cdr3_aa: CSAPGSLEREKLFF
cdr3_nt: TGCAGTGCCCCAGGATCCCTCGAACGGGAAAAACTGTTTTTT

d_call: NA
clone_size: many
v_call: TRBV29-1
j_call: TRBJ2-3
cdr3_aa: CSVTGGNTDTQYF
cdr3_nt: TGCAGCGTTACCGGGGGCAACACAGATACGCAGTATTTT

d_call: NA
clone_size: many
v_call: TRBV6-2/TRBV6-3
j_call: TRBJ2-5
cdr3_aa: CASSNGPQETQYF
cdr3_nt: TGTGCCAGCAGTAACGGACCCCAAGAGACCCAGTACTTC

d_call: NA
clone_size: many
v_call: TRBV7-8
j_call: TRBJ1-1
cdr3_aa: CASSLALSWDTRAEAFF
cdr3_nt: TGTGCCAGCAGCTTAGCGCTTTCGTGGGACACAAGGGCTGAAGCTTTCTTT

d_call: NA
clone_size: NA
v_call: TRBV20-1
j_call: TRBJ2-5
cdr3_aa: CSAPPAGGETQYF
cdr3_nt: TGCAGTGCTCCCCCCGCAGGAGGAGAGACCCAGTACTTC